The T cell receptor beta chain under discussion was sequenced for a study of T-cell reconstitution after alpha-beta-depleted transplantation in children. For TCRbeta, the library was prepared with unique molecular identifiers. TCRdb used MiXCR to reprocess the PCR reads, holding one entry per CDR3 protein. The sample yields 200,000 to 250,000 distinct CDR3 sequences, around 9.6% seen once. This clonotype has at least ten counts. V lost 3 bases, J lost 7 bases, and 19 bases lay in between. This CDR3 has 16 amino acids. Per the germline V gene, CDR1 is MNHEY and CDR2 is SMNVEV (reference sequence). This sequence originates from a human donor who donated a stem cell graft to a child with acute lymphoblastic leukemia. This chain joins TRBV27 and TRBJ2-1; unclear D gene. The material was PBMCs from the stem cell graft donor, obtained from the stem cell graft. CDR3: CASSLTPSLGSNEQFF. The CDR3 DNA reads as TGTGCCAGCAGTTTGACCCCCAGCCTTGGAAGTAATGAGCAGTTCTTC.